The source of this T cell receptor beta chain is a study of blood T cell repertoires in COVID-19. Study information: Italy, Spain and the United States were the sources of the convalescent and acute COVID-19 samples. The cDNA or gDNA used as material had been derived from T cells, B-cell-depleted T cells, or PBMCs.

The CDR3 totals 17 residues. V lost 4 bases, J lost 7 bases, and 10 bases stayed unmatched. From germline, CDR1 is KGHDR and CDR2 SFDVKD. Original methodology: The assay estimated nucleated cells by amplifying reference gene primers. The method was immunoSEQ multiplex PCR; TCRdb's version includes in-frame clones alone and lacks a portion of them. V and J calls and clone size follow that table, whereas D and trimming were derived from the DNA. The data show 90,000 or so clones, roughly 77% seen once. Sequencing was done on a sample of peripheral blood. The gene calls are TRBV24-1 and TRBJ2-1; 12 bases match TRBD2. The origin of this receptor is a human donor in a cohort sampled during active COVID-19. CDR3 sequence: CATSDRAGLAGLNEQFF. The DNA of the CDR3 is TGTGCCACCAGTGACCGAGCGGGACTAGCGGGTCTAAATGAGCAGTTCTTC.